This T cell receptor (beta chain) was found in a study of CD8+CD57+ T cells in acquired aplastic anemia. The TCR beta profiling, which covered VDJ combination and CDR3 sequence, was carried out using genomic DNA as the template. TCRdb redid the calling of the reads with MiXCR, one entry per CDR3 protein. The repertoire holds approximately 260,000 distinct CDR3 sequences, with 70% to 85% as singletons. Sample share makes this clonotype medium-sized. The CDR3 runs 13 residues. Looked up from germline, CDR1 is SSHAT and CDR2 is FNYEAQ (reference sequence). V was pared by 5 bases and J by 5 bases, with 13 bases between. It was patients with CD8+CD57+ cell expansion by flow cytometry who were chosen for sequencing. Patient blood was sampled before any therapy had been received.

This receptor was taken from a human donor with aplastic anemia. Sequenced sample: sorted CD4+, CD8+, or CD8+CD57+ T cells (not recorded which) from PBMCs. J is TRBJ2-7 and V is TRBV7-7; D might be TRBD1 (5 bases). The DNA for the CDR3 is TGTGCCAGCAGCCCCACAGGAGCAAACGAGCAGTACTTC. Protein sequence: CASSPTGANEQYF. The complete variable domain, with remaining parts taken from reference TRBV7-7 and TRBJ2-7, reads GAGVSQSPRYKVTKRGQDVTLRCDPISSHATLYWYQQALGQGPEFLTYFNYEAQPDKSGLPSDRFSAERPEGSISTLTIQRTEQRDSAMYRCASSPTGANEQYFGPGTRLTVT.